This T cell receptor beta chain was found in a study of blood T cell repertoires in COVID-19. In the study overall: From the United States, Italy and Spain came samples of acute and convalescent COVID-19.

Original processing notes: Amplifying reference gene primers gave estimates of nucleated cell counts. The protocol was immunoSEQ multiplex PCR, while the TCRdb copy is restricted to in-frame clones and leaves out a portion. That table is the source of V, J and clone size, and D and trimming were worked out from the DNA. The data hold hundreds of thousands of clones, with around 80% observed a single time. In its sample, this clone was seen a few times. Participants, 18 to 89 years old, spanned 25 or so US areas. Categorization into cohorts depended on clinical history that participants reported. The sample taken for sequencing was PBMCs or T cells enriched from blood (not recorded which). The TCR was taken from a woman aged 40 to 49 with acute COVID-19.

CDR3 coding DNA: TGCGCCAGCAGCCAAGATGGGCAGGGACTTGCCTACGAGCAGTACTTC. Protein sequence: CASSQDGQGLAYEQYF. V usage is TRBV4-1 and J usage is TRBJ2-7; TRBD2 is a possible D gene (6 bases). Trimming took off 0 bases at V and 2 bases at J, with 14 bases between the two ends. Germline lookup yields CDR1 MGHRA and CDR2 YSYEKL. This CDR3 has 16 amino acids.